This TCR beta chain was obtained from a study of shared clonotypes between healthy human individuals. Study-wide findings and caveats: Among a handful of donors, roughly 5% of naive CD4 clonotypes were found in common.

Donors had no recently reported acute infections or vaccinations and were HIV-negative. Data came from immunoSEQ multiplex PCR; TCRdb stores just in-frame clones and leaves some out. The sample has more than 2 million clones, 85% to 95% seen once. This clone has a single count. Its antigen remains unidentified. The source of this sequence is a man between 18 and 35 years old in good health. Sequenced sample: naive CD4+ T cells sorted from blood. Subset noted: CD45RA+ positively selected.

CDR3 DNA sequence: TGCGCCAGCAGCCAATCAGGTTTCACTGAAGCTTTCTTT. The encoded protein is CASSQSGFTEAFF. V is TRBV4-3 and J is TRBJ1-1, with D unresolved. Trimming pared 2 bases from V and 4 bases from J, leaving 8 bases between. The CDR3 consists of 13 residues. Germline CDR1 is LGHNA and CDR2 is YSLEER.